This T cell receptor (beta chain) was found in a study of T cells in Graves' hyperthyroidism and ophthalmopathy. RNA transcripts gave rise to amplified TCR beta CDR3 regions. First-round RT-PCR with HTBI primers amplified the TCR CDR3 region. TCRdb called the multiplex PCR reads again in MiXCR, with one record for every CDR3 protein. The table lists fewer than 400,000 distinct CDR3 sequences, about 25% of them singletons, with more than 60% in the top ten. Study findings and constraints: Among clonotypes expanded in thyroid above 0.001, most were also found in blood.

Concerning this clonotype: Its antigen is not identified.

This receptor was obtained from a middle-aged man with Graves' hyperthyroidism. The sequencing sample was made of blood.

Here the CDR3 DNA reads TGTGCCAGCAGCCGCGGAACTAGCGTTTACTACAATGAGCAGTTCTTC. This gives the protein CASSRGTSVYYNEQFF. This chain links TRBV3-1 with TRBJ2-1; TRBD2 matches at 7 bases. Looked up from germline, CDR1 is LGHDT and CDR2 is YNNKEL (reference sequence). The CDR3 is 16 residues long. With 4 bases clipped from V and 3 bases from J, the junction kept 9 bases outside the gene matches.